This passage covers 5 T cell receptor beta chains from one sample sequenced in a study of a mutant IDH1 vaccine in newly diagnosed glioma. Time point in this sample: week 47, end of study. Every vaccine dose comprised 300 ug of mutant IDH1 20-mer peptide plus topical imiquimod. The protocol was immunoSEQ multiplex PCR, while the TCRdb copy is restricted to in-frame clones and leaves out a portion. The data hold 45,000 to 55,000 clones, with 84% observed a single time. Their target antigens are unknown. The sample consisted of PBMCs, taken from a glioma patient whose treatment included an IDH1 peptide vaccine. Receptors were obtained from a woman aged 30 to 39 with glioma. Some clones in this sample may be carry-over from other donors' samples.

CDR3 region: CASSTPGELNEKLFF. The CDR3 DNA follows: TGTGCCAGTAGTACGCCGGGGGAGCTTAATGAAAAACTGTTTTTT. V and J are TRBV19 and TRBJ1-4; D possibly corresponds to TRBD1 (5 bases). CDR3 length: 15 amino acids. Trimming removed 4 bases at V and 4 bases at J, with 13 bases between. CDR1 is LNHDA, CDR2 SQIVND, per germline (reference sequence).

This rearrangement joins TRBV6-6 to TRBJ1-5; D uncertain. Between the trimmed V and J ends, which lost 0 bases and 7 bases, there was a span of 7 bases. Germline CDR1 reads MNHNY; CDR2 reads SVGAGI (reference sequence). The CDR3 is 13 residues long. The DNA for the CDR3 is TGTGCCAGCAGTTACTCGAAGATACAGCCCCAGCATTTT. Encoded protein: CASSYSKIQPQHF.

The rearrangement links TRBV2 to TRBJ2-7, with 8 positions matching TRBD1. The germline CDR1 and CDR2 sequences are SNHLY and FYNNEI. This CDR3 is 13 amino acids long. Unmatched junction bases numbered 7, after V lost 7 bases and J lost 5 bases. CDR3: CASTSDRVDEQYF. The CDR3 DNA reads TGTGCCAGCACCTCGGACAGGGTTGACGAGCAGTACTTC.

The chain carries TRBV6-5 and TRBJ1-2, with D perhaps TRBD1 (6 bases). Germline V gives CDR1 MNHEY, CDR2 SVGAGI. The CDR3 covers 16 residues. V lost 0 bases and J lost 4, with 15 bases in between. The DNA of the CDR3 is TGTGCCAGCAGTTACTCCGAGTCGGACAGCCTCTATGGCTACACCTTC. It yields the protein CASSYSESDSLYGYTF.

The chain links TRBV4-1 to TRBJ2-7; no firm D call. Germline V gives CDR1 MGHRA, CDR2 YSYEKL. This CDR3 comprises 13 residues. The ends were cut back, 2 bases at V and 1 base at J, with 6 bases in the middle. The CDR3 DNA follows: TGCGCCAGCAGCCAAAAACTTTCCTACGAGCAGTACTTC. It translates to CASSQKLSYEQYF.